Following are 19 T cell receptor beta chains from one sample sequenced in a study of shared clonotypes between healthy human individuals (dated by TCRdb to the early 2020s). The method was the immunoSEQ multiplex PCR assay. Here the immuneACCESS table is served through TCRdb, limited to in-frame sequences with V and J called. Missing clones are a known gap in these copies; in checked studies unresolved V genes cover under half, and the rest lacks a known reason. Here the sample has approximately 500,000 clones; 75% to 85% occur a single time. Around 13% of the sample lies in the top ten. Input material: PBMCs. The receptors were sampled from a woman in her thirties or forties in good health. Some clones in this sample may be carry-over from other donors' samples.

The V call is TRBV9, the J call TRBJ2-1, with D possibly called TRBD1 or TRBD2 (6 bases each). The CDR3 is 14 residues long. Germline V gene data show CDR1 as SGDLS and CDR2 as YYNGEE. Trimming took 3 bases from V and 6 from J, leaving 13 bases between them. The CDR3 nucleotides are TGTGCCAGCAGCGCCCGCGGGACACCCAATGAGCAGTTCTTC. It translates to CASSARGTPNEQFF.

The V call is TRBV30, the J call TRBJ2-1, with D possibly called TRBD1 or TRBD2 (5 bases each). This CDR3 is built from 13 residues. The V gene lost 5 bases and the J gene lost 2 bases, with 10 bases spanning the gap. CDR1 GTSNPN and CDR2 SVGIG come from the germline V gene (reference sequence). The CDR3 coding sequence is TGTGCCTGGCACGAGGGACCCTACAATGAGCAGTTCTTC. The encoded protein is CAWHEGPYNEQFF.

The gene calls are TRBV29-1 and TRBJ2-5, with 12 bases aligning to TRBD1. Germline V gives CDR1 SQVTM, CDR2 ANQGSEA. V gave up 2 bases and J gave up 5 bases; unmatched junction bases: 3. CDR3 size: 14 residues. CDR3 DNA sequence: TGCAGCGTTGAAAGGGGGACAGGGGGCGAGACCCAGTACTTC. Translation: CSVERGTGGETQYF.

The chain couples TRBV19 to TRBJ2-2; the D is unclear. Between the trimmed V and J ends, which lost 0 bases and 4 bases, there was a span of 21 bases. Germline loops: CDR1 LNHDA, CDR2 SQIVND (reference sequence). This CDR3 has 19 residues. CDR3 protein: CASSIDSVAPSVGTGELFF. CDR3 bases: TGTGCCAGTAGTATAGATTCGGTTGCCCCAAGCGTTGGCACCGGGGAGCTGTTTTTT.

This clone showed up just a few times. The rearrangement links TRBV27 to TRBJ2-6, with D possibly TRBD2 on 6 matching bases. CDR1 and CDR2 (germline): MNHEY, SMNVEV (reference sequence). Trimming took 5 bases from V and 1 from J, leaving 21 bases between them. This CDR3 region has 19 residues. Here the CDR3 DNA reads TGTGCCAGCAGTCTTGGCCCGGGCGGGGATCTTTCTGGGGCCAACGTCCTGACTTTC. Translating it yields CASSLGPGGDLSGANVLTF.

The chain recombines TRBV18 with TRBJ2-1; D remains ambiguous. Trimming pared 10 bases from V and 0 bases from J, leaving 16 bases between. Per the germline V gene, CDR1 is KGHSH and CDR2 is LQKENI. The length of the CDR3 is 15 residues. The CDR3 bases are TGTGCCACCGGGCCACCGGGTAGCTCCTACAATGAGCAGTTCTTC. Its protein is CATGPPGSSYNEQFF.

The chain recombines TRBV2 with TRBJ2-7, with 14 nucleotides matching TRBD2. Germline V gives CDR1 SNHLY, CDR2 FYNNEI. V was pared by 10 bases and J by 7 bases, with 12 bases of the junction left unmatched. This CDR3 is built from 15 residues. Written as DNA, the CDR3 is TGTGCCACCAGATGGGGACTAGCGGGAGCTCGAGAGCAGTACTTC. Translation: CATRWGLAGAREQYF.

The V and J genes are TRBV7-9 and TRBJ2-3; D unclear. V lost 6 bases to trimming and J lost 3 bases, with 16 bases between them. The germline V gene has CDR1 SEHNR and CDR2 FQNEAQ (reference sequence). The length of the CDR3 is 15 residues. The CDR3 reads CASRNRGDGTDTQYF. The CDR3 DNA follows: TGTGCCAGCAGGAATAGAGGCGACGGAACAGATACGCAGTATTTT.

This clone was detected once. The V and J genes are TRBV27 and TRBJ2-4; perhaps TRBD2 as D (5 bases). CDR3 size: 13 residues. Trimming stripped 7 bases from V and 4 bases from J, with 11 bases between. CDR1 is MNHEY and CDR2 is SMNVEV in the germline V gene (reference sequence). The CDR3 nucleotides are TGTGCCAGCAAAGGACTCAAGAAAAACATTCAGTACTTC. It encodes CASKGLKKNIQYF.

The rearrangement joins TRBV28 to TRBJ1-4; possibly TRBD1 for D (6 bases). CDR1 MDHEN and CDR2 SYDVKM come from the germline V gene. V was shortened by 4 bases and J by 8 bases, with 14 bases between the two germline ends. This CDR3 spans 14 amino acids. The CDR3 reads CASSSGEVREKLFF. The CDR3 DNA is TGTGCCAGCAGTTCAGGGGAGGTTAGGGAAAAACTGTTTTTT.

The chain carries TRBV7-8 and TRBJ2-1, with D maybe TRBD2 (5 bases). This CDR3 is 14 amino acids long. The ends were cut back, 5 bases at V and 6 bases at J, with 14 bases in the middle. Germline assignment: CDR1 SGHVS and CDR2 FQNEAQ. This chain's CDR3 is CASSPSTSFNEQFF. In DNA, the CDR3 is TGTGCCAGCAGCCCCTCTACTAGTTTCAATGAGCAGTTCTTC. The variable domain in full, completed from reference TRBV7-8 and TRBJ2-1, reads GAGVSQSPRYKVAKRGQDVALRCDPISGHVSLFWYQQALGQGPEFLTYFQNEAQLDKSGLPSDRFFAERPEGSVSTLKIQRTQQEDSAVYLCASSPSTSFNEQFFGPGTRLTVL.

The genes are TRBV4-3 and TRBJ2-1, with a possible D match to TRBD2 (6 bases). Germline V gene sequence: CDR1 LGHNA, CDR2 YSLEER. Between the trimmed V and J ends, which lost 4 bases and 7 bases, there was a span of 26 bases. This CDR3 spans 18 amino acids. The CDR3 region is CASSPTFLGAGTRNEQFF. CDR3 bases: TGCGCCAGCAGCCCGACTTTTCTCGGGGCAGGGACTCGGAATGAGCAGTTCTTC.

The chain couples TRBV7-3 to TRBJ2-3, with D perhaps being TRBD1 or TRBD2 (5 bases each). V lost 5 bases, J lost 0 bases, and 15 bases lay in between. This CDR3 has 16 residues. Germline lookup yields CDR1 SGHTA and CDR2 FQGTGA. CDR3: CASSVGTSPSTDTQYF. CDR3 DNA: TGTGCCAGCAGCGTCGGGACCTCACCTAGCACAGATACGCAGTATTTT.

This clone was seen just once. This chain uses TRBV5-4 with TRBJ1-2; D is unresolved. CDR3 length: 14 residues. V gave up 4 bases and J gave up 4 bases, with 14 bases separating them. The germline V gene encodes CDR1 SGHNT and CDR2 YYREEE (reference sequence). The CDR3 protein is CASSPGRLSYGYTF. The DNA of the CDR3 is TGTGCCAGCAGCCCCGGACGGTTGTCCTATGGCTACACCTTC.

V is TRBV15 and J is TRBJ2-3; the D gene could be TRBD1 or TRBD2 (5 bases each). The V end was cut by 0 bases, the J end by 4 bases, with 11 bases between. Germline CDR1 LNHNV, CDR2 YYDKDF (reference sequence). CDR3 length equals 15 residues. CDR3 region: CATSRDIGTSDTQYF. CDR3 coding DNA: TGTGCCACCAGCAGAGATATAGGGACCTCAGATACGCAGTATTTT. Supplemented by reference TRBV15 and TRBJ2-3, the full variable domain reads DAMVIQNPRYQVTQFGKPVTLSCSQTLNHNVMYWYQQKSSQAPKLLFHYYDKDFNNEADTPDNFQSRRPNTSFCFLDIRSPGLGDTAMYLCATSRDIGTSDTQYFGPGTRLTVL.

This clone appeared a few times. The V call is TRBV10-3, the J call TRBJ2-5, with D possibly being TRBD2 (5 bases). The V end lost 3 bases, the J end lost 2 bases, and 13 bases lay between the germline ends. The CDR3 consists of 15 residues. Per the germline V gene, CDR1 is ENHRY and CDR2 is SYGVKD. Here the CDR3 reads CAISDPGGTQETQYF. The DNA of the CDR3 is TGTGCCATCAGTGATCCCGGAGGCACACAAGAGACCCAGTACTTC.

This clone has only a few counts. The genes are TRBV18 and TRBJ1-4; 8 positions match TRBD1. The CDR3 runs to 16 residues. Looked up from germline, CDR1 is KGHSH and CDR2 is LQKENI. The J segment lost 8 bases and the V segment lost 2 bases, leaving 10 bases of the junction unmatched. The CDR3 DNA follows: TGTGCCAGCTCACCAATTAACGGACAGGGTTCGGAAAAACTGTTTTTT. Translating gives CASSPINGQGSEKLFF.

The chain links TRBV27 to TRBJ2-2, with 15 nucleotides matching TRBD2. The CDR3 extends over 17 amino acids. After removal of 7 bases from V and 7 bases from J, the junction contained 10 bases not matched to a gene. Germline assignment: CDR1 MNHEY and CDR2 SMNVEV (reference sequence). Here the CDR3 DNA reads TGTGCCAGCACTCCCCGGAGGACTAGCGGGAGGGTCGGGGAGCTGTTTTTT. It translates to CASTPRRTSGRVGELFF.

CDR3 DNA: TGTGCCAGCAGCGGATTACAGCTAGATACGCAGTATTTT. This translates into CASSGLQLDTQYF. The V gene is TRBV11-2, the J gene TRBJ2-3; no reliable D call. The CDR3 has 13 amino acids. CDR1 and CDR2 (germline): SGHAT, FQNNGV. V was trimmed by 5 bases and J by 5 bases, leaving 11 bases between them.